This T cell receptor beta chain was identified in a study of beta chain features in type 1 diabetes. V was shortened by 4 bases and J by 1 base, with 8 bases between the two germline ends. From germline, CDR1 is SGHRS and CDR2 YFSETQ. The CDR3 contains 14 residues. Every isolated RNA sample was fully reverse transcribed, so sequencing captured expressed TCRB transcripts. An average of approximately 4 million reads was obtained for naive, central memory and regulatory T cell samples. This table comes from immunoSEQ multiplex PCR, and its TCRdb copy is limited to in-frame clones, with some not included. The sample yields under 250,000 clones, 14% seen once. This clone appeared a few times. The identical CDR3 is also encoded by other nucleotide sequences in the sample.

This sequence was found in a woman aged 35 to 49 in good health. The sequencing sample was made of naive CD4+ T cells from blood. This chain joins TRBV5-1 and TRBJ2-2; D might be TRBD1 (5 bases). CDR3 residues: CASSLTGNTGELFF. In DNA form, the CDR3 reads TGCGCCAGCAGCCTAACAGGGAACACCGGGGAGCTGTTTTTT.